The 3 T cell receptor beta chains listed next were all sequenced from one sample in a study of post-analysis software for immune sequencing data. The authors incorporated unique molecular identifiers into the TCR beta cDNA libraries. TCRdb ran MiXCR on the PCR reads and lists one entry per CDR3 protein. This table has about 820,000 distinct CDR3 sequences, roughly half appearing once. The antigens of these receptors remain unknown. Study results and limitations: Five or six TRBV segments were more frequent in patients than controls; TRBV5-6, TRBV5-1 and TRBV20-1 belonged to this group.

Sequencing was done on a sample of blood. The source is a girl between 5 and 17 years old with multiple sclerosis.

This clonotype was counted only a few times. The rearrangement links TRBV7-9 to TRBJ1-2; tentatively, D is TRBD1 (6 bases). The V gene lost 5 bases and the J gene lost 8 bases, with 21 bases spanning the gap. The germline CDR1 and CDR2 sequences are SEHNR and FQNEAQ (reference sequence). This CDR3 region has 15 residues. The CDR3 sequence: CASSPRDTLALGYTF. The DNA for the CDR3 is TGTGCCAGCAGCCCCCGGGACACTCTAGCTCTGGGCTACACCTTC.

V is TRBV12-5 and J is TRBJ2-1; 12 bases are shared with TRBD1. V dropped 4 bases and J dropped 8; count of bases not matched to a gene: 6. The CDR3 spans 15 residues. CDR1 and CDR2 from the germline V gene are LGHNT and FRNRAP. For the CDR3, the DNA is TGTGCTAGTGGTTCGGGACAGGGGGCAATAGATGAGCAGTTCTTC. Amino acids: CASGSGQGAIDEQFF.

The chain links TRBV9 to TRBJ1-1, with TRBD1 as a possible D gene (5 bases). CDR1 SGDLS and CDR2 YYNGEE come from the germline V gene. V was pared by 1 base and J by 7 bases, with 8 bases between. The CDR3 spans 12 residues. The CDR3 sequence is CASSVLQGEAFF. The CDR3 DNA sequence: TGTGCCAGCAGCGTATTGCAGGGTGAAGCTTTCTTT. Full variable domain (outside the CDR3, taken from reference TRBV9 and TRBJ1-1): DSGVTQTPKHLITATGQRVTLRCSPRSGDLSVYWYQQSLDQGLQFLIQYYNGEERAKGNILERFSAQQFPDLHSELNLSSLELGDSALYFCASSVLQGEAFFGQGTRLTVV.